The sequence of this TCR beta chain was determined in a study of regulatory T cells in long-lasting Graves disease. Study findings and constraints: Accuracy was possibly reduced by small sample size. Persistent disease preferred TRBV28, TRBJ1-2 and TRBJ2-5.

The CDR3 loop spans 15 amino acids. V was trimmed by 3 bases and J by 7 bases, leaving 19 bases between them. The germline V gene has CDR1 DFQATT and CDR2 SNEGSKA (reference sequence). Researchers made TCR beta libraries by using iRepertoire HTBI primers and running Arm-PCR on CDR3 regions. TCRdb called the multiplex PCR reads again in MiXCR, with one record for every CDR3 protein. The table lists 350,000 to 500,000 distinct CDR3 sequences, less than 20% of them singletons, with approximately 11% in the top ten. As for this clonotype: Its antigen is not identified.

Time point described: newly diagnosed GD, antithyroid drugs for less than 3 months. With RNA extracted from PBMCs as input, the TCR library was made. The same sample was also used in a study of T cells in Graves' hyperthyroidism and ophthalmopathy. From that paper: For Graves' hyperthyroidism to be stable, ophthalmopathy could not progress within 18 months. Most thyroid clonotypes with frequency above 0.001 were detected in blood.

This chain uses TRBV20-1 with TRBJ2-1; possible D gene TRBD2, 6 bases. The source is a woman aged 25 to 39 with Graves disease. Sequenced material: peripheral blood mononuclear cells (PBMCs), taken at new diagnosis, from a patient treated with antithyroid drugs. For the CDR3, the DNA is TGCAGTGCTAGGGCATTGGGACTGGGATCAAATGAGCAGTTCTTC. Its translation is CSARALGLGSNEQFF.